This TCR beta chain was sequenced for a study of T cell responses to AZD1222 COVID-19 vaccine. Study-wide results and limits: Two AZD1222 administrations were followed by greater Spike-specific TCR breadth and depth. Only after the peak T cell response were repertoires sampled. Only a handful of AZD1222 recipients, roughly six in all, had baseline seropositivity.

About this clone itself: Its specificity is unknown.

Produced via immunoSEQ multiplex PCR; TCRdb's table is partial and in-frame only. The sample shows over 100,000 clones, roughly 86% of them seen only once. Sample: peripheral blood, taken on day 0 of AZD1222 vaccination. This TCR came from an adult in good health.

The CDR3 protein is CASMLAKNIQYF. The CDR3 bases are TGTGCCAGCATGCTAGCCAAAAACATTCAGTACTTC. This chain links TRBV6-5 with TRBJ2-4; D is unclear. V was cut by 7 bases and J by 0 bases, with 4 bases left in between. The CDR3 consists of 12 residues. CDR1 is MNHEY, CDR2 SVGAGI, per germline.